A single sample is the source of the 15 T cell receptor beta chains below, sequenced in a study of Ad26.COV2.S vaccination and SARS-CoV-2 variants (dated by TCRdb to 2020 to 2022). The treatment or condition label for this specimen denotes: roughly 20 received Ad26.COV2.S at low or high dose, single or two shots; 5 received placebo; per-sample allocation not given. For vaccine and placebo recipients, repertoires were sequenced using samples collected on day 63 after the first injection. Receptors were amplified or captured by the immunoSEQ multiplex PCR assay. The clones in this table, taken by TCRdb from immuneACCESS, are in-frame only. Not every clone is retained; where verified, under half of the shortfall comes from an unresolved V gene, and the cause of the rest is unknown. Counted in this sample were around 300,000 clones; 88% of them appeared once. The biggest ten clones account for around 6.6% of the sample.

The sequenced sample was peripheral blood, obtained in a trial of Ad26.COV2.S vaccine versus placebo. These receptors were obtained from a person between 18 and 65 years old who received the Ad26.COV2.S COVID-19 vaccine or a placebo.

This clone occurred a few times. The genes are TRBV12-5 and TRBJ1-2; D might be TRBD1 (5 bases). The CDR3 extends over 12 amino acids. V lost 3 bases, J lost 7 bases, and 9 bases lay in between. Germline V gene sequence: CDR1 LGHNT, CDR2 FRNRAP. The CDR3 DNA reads TGTGCTAGTGGTTTCGCAGGGAGTGGCTACACCTTC. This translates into CASGFAGSGYTF. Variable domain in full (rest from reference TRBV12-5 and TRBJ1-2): DARVTQTPRHKVTEMGQEVTMRCQPILGHNTVFWYRQTMMQGLELLAYFRNRAPLDDSGMPKDRFSAEMPDATLATLKIQPSEPRDSAVYFCASGFAGSGYTFGSGTRLTVV.

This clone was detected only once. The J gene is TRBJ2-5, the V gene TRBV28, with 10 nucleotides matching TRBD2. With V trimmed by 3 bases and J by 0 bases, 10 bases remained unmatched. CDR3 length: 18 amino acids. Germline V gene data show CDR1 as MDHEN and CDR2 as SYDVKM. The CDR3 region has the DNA TGTGCCAGCAGTTTCCCTGCCACTAGCGGGAAAAACCAAGAGACCCAGTACTTC. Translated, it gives CASSFPATSGKNQETQYF.

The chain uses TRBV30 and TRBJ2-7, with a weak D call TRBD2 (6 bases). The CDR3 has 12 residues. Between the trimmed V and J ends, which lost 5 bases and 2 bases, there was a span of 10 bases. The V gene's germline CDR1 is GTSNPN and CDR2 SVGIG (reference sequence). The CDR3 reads CAWGGMAYEQYF. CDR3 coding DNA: TGTGCCTGGGGGGGGATGGCCTACGAGCAGTACTTC.

The CDR3 sequence is CASQREMRETQYF. CDR3 DNA: TGTGCCAGTCAGCGGGAGATGAGAGAGACCCAGTACTTC. The genes are TRBV28 and TRBJ2-5, with 8 bases matching TRBD2. Germline V gives CDR1 MDHEN, CDR2 SYDVKM. This CDR3 has 13 residues. Germline trimming cut 9 bases from V and 4 bases from J; bases unmatched to any gene: 7.

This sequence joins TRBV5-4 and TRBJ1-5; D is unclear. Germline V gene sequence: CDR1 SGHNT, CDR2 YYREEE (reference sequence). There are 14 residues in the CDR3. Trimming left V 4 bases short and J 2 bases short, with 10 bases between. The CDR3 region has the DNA TGTGCCAGCAGCACTGGTCGTGGCAATCAGCCCCAGCATTTT. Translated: CASSTGRGNQPQHF.

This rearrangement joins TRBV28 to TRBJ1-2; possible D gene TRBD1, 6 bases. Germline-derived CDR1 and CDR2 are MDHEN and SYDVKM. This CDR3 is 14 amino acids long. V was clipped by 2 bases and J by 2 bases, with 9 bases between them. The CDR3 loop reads CASSLRQENYGYTF. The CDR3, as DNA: TGTGCCAGCAGTTTACGACAGGAAAACTATGGCTACACCTTC.

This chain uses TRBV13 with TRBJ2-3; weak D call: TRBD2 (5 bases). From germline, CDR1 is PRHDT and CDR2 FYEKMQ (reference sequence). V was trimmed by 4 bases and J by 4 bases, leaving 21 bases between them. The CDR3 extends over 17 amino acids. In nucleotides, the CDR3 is TGTGCCAGCAGCTCCAAGGGTCTATGGACTCACCCAGATACGCAGTATTTT. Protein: CASSSKGLWTHPDTQYF.

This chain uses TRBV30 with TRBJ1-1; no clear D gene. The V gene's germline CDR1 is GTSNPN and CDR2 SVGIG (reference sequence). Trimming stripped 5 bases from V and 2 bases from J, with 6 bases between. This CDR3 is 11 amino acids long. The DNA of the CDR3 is TGTGCCTGGGACCGAAACACTGAAGCTTTCTTT. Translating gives CAWDRNTEAFF.

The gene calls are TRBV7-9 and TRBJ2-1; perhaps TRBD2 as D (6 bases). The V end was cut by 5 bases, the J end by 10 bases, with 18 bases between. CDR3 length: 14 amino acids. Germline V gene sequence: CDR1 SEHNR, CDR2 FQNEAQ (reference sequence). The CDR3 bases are TGTGCCAGCAGCCCTCTAGCGTCCCCCGGCGAGCAGTTCTTC. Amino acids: CASSPLASPGEQFF.

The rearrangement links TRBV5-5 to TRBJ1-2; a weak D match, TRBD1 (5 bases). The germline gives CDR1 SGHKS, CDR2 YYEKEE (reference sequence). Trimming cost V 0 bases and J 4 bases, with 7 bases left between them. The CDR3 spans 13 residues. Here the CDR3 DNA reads TGTGCCAGCAGCTTGGTACAGGCCTATGGCTACACCTTC. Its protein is CASSLVQAYGYTF.

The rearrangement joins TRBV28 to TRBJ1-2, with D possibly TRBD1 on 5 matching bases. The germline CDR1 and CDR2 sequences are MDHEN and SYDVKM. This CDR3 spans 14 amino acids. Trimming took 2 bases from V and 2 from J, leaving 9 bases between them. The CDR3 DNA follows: TGTGCCAGCAGTTTAGGGGGGACCAACTATGGCTACACCTTC. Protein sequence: CASSLGGTNYGYTF.

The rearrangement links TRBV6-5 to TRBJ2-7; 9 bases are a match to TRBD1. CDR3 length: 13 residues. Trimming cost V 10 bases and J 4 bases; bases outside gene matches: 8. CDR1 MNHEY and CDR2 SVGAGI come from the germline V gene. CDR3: CATPGQGYYEQYF. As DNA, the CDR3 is TGTGCCACGCCGGGACAGGGTTATTACGAGCAGTACTTC.

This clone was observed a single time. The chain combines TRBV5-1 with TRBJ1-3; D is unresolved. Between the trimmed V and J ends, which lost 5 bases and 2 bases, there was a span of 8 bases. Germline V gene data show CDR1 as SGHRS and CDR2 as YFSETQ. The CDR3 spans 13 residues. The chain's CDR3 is CASRVATGNTIYF. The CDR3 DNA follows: TGCGCCAGCAGAGTTGCTACTGGAAACACCATATATTTT.

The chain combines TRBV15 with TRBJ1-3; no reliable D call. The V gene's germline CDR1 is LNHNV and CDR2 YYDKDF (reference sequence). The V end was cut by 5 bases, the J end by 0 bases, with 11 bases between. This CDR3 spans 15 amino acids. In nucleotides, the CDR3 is TGTGCCACCAGCGGCCCAGATTTCTCTGGAAACACCATATATTTT. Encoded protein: CATSGPDFSGNTIYF.

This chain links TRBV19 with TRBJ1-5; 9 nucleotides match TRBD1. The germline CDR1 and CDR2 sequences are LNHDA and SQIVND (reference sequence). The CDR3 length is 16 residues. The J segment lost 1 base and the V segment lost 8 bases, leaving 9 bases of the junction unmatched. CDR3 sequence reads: CASDIQGARSNQPQHF. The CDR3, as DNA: TGTGCCAGTGACATACAGGGGGCAAGAAGCAATCAGCCCCAGCATTTT. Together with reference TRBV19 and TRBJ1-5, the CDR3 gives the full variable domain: DGGITQSPKYLFRKEGQNVTLSCEQNLNHDAMYWYRQDPGQGLRLIYYSQIVNDFQKGDIAEGYSVSREKKESFPLTVTSAQKNPTAFYLCASDIQGARSNQPQHFGDGTRLSIL.